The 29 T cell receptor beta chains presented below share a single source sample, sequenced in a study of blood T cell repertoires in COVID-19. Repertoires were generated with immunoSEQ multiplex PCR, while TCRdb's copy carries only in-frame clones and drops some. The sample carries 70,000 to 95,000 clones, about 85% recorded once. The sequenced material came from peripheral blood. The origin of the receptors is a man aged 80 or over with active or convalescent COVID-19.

The CDR3 DNA follows: TGTGCCAGCAGCACCCGGAGCTGGCCACCCGGGGAGCTGTTTTTT. The encoded protein is CASSTRSWPPGELFF. The rearrangement uses TRBV14 and TRBJ2-2; D is undetermined. The CDR3 consists of 15 residues. CDR1 SGHDN and CDR2 FVKESK come from the germline V gene. Trimming removed 5 bases from V and 6 bases from J, with 16 bases in between.

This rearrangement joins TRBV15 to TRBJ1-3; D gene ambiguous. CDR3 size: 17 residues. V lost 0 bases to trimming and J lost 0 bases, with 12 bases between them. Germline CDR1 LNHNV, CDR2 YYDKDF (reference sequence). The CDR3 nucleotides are TGTGCCACCAGCAGAGATCTAGCAGGATCCTCTGGAAACACCATATATTTT. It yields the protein CATSRDLAGSSGNTIYF.

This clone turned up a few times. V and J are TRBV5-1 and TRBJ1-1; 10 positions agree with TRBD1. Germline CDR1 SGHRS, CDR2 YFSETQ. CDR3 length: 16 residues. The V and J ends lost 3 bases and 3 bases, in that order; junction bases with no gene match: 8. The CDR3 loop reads CASSSGTGVWDTEAFF. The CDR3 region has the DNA TGCGCCAGCAGCTCCGGGACAGGGGTGTGGGACACTGAAGCTTTCTTT.

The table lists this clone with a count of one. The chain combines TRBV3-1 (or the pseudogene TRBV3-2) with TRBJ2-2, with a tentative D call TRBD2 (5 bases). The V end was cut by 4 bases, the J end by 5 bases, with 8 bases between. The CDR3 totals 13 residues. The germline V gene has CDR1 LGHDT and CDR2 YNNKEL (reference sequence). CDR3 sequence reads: CASSRGRTGELFF. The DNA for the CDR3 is TGTGCCAGCAGCCGAGGGCGGACCGGGGAGCTGTTTTTT.

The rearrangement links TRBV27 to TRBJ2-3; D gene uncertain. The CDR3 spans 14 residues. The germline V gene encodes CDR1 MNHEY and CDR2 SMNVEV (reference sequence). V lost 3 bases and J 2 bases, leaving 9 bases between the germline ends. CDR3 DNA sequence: TGTGCCAGCAGTTTCAGAGCGTCCACAGATACGCAGTATTTT. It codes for CASSFRASTDTQYF.

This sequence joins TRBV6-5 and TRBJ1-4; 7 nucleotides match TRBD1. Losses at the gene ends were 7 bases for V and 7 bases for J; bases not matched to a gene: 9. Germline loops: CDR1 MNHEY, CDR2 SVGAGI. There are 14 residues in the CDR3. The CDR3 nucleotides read TGTGCCAGCACCCAAACAGGGGTTATTGAAAAACTGTTTTTT. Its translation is CASTQTGVIEKLFF.

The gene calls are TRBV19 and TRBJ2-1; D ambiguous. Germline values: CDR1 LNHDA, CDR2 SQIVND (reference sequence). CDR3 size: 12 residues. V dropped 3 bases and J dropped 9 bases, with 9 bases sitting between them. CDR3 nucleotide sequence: TGTGCCAGTAGTATTCCCCCCGGTGAGCAGTTCTTC. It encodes CASSIPPGEQFF.

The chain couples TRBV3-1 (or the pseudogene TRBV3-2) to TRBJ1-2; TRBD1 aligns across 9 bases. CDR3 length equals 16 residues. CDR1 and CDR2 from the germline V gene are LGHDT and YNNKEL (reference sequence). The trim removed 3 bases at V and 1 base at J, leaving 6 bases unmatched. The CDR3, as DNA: TGTGCCAGCAGCCAGGGTACAGGGGGCAATAACTATGGCTACACCTTC. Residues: CASSQGTGGNNYGYTF.

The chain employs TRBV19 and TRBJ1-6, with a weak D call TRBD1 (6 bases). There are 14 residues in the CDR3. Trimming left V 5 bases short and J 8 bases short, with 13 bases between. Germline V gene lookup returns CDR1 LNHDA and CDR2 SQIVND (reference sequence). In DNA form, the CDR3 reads TGTGCCAGTAGTTCCTTGGGGGCATATTCACCCCTCCACTTT. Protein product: CASSSLGAYSPLHF.

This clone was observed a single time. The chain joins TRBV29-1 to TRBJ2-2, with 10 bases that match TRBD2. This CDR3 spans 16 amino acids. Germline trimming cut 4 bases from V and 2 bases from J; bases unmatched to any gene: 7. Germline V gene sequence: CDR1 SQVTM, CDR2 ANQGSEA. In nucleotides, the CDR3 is TGCAGCGTTGGGAAAGCGGGAGGGCCTAACACCGGGGAGCTGTTTTTT. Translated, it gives CSVGKAGGPNTGELFF.

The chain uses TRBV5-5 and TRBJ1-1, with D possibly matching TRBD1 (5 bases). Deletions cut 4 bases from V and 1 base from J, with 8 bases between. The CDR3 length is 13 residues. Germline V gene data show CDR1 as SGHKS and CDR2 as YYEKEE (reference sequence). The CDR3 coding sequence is TGTGCCAGCAGCGGGGACTCGAACACTGAAGCTTTCTTT. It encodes CASSGDSNTEAFF.

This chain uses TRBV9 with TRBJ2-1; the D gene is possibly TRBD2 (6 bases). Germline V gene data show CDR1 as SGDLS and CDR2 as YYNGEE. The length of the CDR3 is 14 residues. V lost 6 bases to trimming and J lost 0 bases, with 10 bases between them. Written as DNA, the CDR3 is TGTGCCAGCACACGGGAGAGCTCCTACAATGAGCAGTTCTTC. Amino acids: CASTRESSYNEQFF. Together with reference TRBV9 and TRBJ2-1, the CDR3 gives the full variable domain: DSGVTQTPKHLITATGQRVTLRCSPRSGDLSVYWYQQSLDQGLQFLIQYYNGEERAKGNILERFSAQQFPDLHSELNLSSLELGDSALYFCASTRESSYNEQFFGPGTRLTVL.

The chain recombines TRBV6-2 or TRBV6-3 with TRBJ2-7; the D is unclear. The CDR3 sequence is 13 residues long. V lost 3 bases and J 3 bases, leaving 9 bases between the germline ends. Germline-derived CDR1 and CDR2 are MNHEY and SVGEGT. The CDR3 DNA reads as TGTGCCAGCAGTTATGGCCGTCTCTACGAGCAGTACGTC. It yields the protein CASSYGRLYEQYV.

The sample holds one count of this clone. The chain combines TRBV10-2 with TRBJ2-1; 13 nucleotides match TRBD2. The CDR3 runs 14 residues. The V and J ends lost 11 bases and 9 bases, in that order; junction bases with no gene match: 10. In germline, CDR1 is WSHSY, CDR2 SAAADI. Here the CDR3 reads CAASGTSGTGEQFF. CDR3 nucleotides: TGCGCCGCGAGCGGGACTAGCGGGACTGGTGAGCAGTTCTTC.

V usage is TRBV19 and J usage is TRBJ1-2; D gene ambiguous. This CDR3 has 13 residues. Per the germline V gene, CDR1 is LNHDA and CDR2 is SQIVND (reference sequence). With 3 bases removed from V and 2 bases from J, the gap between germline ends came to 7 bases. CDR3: CASSILQNYGYTF. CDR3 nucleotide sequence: TGTGCCAGTAGTATTTTGCAGAACTATGGCTACACCTTC.

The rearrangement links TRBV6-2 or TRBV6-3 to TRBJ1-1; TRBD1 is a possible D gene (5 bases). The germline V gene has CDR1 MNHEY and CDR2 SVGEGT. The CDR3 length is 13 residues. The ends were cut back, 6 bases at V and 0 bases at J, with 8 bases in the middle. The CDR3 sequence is CASSAQVNTEAFF. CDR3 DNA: TGTGCCAGCAGCGCACAGGTGAACACTGAAGCTTTCTTT.

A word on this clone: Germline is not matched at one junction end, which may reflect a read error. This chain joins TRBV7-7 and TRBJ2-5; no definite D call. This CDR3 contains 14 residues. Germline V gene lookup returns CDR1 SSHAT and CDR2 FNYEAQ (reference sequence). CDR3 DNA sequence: TGTGCTAGCAGCCCCGGTTCGTCCGGGGAGACCCAGTACTTC. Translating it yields CASSPGSSGETQYF. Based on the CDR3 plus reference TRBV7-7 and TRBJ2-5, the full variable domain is GAGVSQSPRYKVTKRGQDVTLRCDPISSHATLYWYQQALGQGPEFLTYFNYEAQPDKSGLPSDRFSAERPEGSISTLTIQRTEQRDSAMYRCASSPGSSGETQYFGPGTRLLVL.

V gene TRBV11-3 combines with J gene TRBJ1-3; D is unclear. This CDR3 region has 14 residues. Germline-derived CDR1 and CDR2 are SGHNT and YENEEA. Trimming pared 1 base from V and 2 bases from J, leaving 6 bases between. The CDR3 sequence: CASSLGSPGNTIYF. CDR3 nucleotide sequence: TGTGCCAGCAGCTTAGGCAGTCCTGGAAACACCATATATTTT.

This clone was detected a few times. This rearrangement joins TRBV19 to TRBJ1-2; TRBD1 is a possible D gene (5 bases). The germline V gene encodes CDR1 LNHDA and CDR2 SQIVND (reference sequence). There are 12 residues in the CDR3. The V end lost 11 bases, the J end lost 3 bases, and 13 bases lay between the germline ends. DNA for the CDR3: TGTGCCGCGACAGACTTTGACTATGGCTACACCTTC. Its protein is CAATDFDYGYTF.

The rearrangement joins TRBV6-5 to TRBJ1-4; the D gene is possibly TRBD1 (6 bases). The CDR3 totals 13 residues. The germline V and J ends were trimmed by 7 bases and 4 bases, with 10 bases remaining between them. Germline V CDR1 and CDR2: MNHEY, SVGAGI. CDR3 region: CASTRQVNEKLFF. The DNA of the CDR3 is TGTGCCAGCACCCGACAGGTTAATGAAAAACTGTTTTTT.

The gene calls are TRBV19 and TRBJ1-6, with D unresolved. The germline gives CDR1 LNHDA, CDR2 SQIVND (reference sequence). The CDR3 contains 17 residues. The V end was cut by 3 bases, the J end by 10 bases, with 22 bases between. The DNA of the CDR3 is TGTGCCAGTAGTATCCGTTTTGTCGGAGGAATTCCATCACCCCTCCACTTT. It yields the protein CASSIRFVGGIPSPLHF. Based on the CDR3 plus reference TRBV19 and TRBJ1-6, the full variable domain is DGGITQSPKYLFRKEGQNVTLSCEQNLNHDAMYWYRQDPGQGLRLIYYSQIVNDFQKGDIAEGYSVSREKKESFPLTVTSAQKNPTAFYLCASSIRFVGGIPSPLHFGNGTRLTVT.

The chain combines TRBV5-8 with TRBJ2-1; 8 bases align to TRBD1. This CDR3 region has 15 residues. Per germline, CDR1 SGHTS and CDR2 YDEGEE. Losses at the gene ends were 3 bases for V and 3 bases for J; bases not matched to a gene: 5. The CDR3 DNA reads TGTGCCAGCAGCTCCCGGACAGGGAGCTACAATGAGCAGTTCTTC. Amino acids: CASSSRTGSYNEQFF.

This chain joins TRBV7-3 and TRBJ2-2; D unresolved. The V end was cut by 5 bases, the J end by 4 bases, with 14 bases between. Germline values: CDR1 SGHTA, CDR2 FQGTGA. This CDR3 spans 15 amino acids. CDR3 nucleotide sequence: TGTGCCAGCAGCCCAGACCAGACGGGCACCGGGGAGCTGTTTTTT. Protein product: CASSPDQTGTGELFF.

In nucleotides, the CDR3 is TGCGCCAGCGGACGAGCAGGGGGCTCTGGAAACACCATATATTTT. As protein: CASGRAGGSGNTIYF. V is TRBV5-1 and J is TRBJ1-3; 7 bases match TRBD1. In germline, CDR1 is SGHRS, CDR2 YFSETQ. Losses at the gene ends were 7 bases for V and 0 bases for J; bases not matched to a gene: 7. The CDR3 runs to 15 residues.

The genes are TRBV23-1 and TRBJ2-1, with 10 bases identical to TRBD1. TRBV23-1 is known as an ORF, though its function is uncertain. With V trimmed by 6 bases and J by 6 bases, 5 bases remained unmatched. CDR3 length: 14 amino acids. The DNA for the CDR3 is TGCGCCAGCAGCGTTTGGACAGGGGGCAATGAGCAGTTCTTC. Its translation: CASSVWTGGNEQFF.

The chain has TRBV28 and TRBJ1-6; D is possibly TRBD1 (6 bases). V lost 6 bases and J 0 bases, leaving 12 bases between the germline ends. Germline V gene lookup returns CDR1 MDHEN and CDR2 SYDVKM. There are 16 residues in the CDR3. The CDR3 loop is CASSWDTYSYNSPLHF. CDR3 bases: TGTGCCAGCAGCTGGGACACCTACTCCTATAATTCACCCCTCCACTTT.

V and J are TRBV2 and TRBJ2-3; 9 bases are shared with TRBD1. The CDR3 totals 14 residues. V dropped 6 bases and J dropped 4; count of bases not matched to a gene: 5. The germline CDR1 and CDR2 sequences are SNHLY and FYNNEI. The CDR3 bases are TGTGCCAGCAGGTCGGGACAGGGTGCAGATACGCAGTATTTT. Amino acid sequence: CASRSGQGADTQYF.

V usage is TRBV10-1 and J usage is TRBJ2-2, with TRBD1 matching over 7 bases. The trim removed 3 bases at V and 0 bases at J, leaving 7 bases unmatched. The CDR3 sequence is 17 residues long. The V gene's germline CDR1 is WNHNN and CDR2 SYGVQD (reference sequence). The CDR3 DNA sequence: TGCGCCAGCAGTGAACGGAAAGGGGGCCCGAACACCGGGGAGCTGTTTTTT. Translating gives CASSERKGGPNTGELFF.

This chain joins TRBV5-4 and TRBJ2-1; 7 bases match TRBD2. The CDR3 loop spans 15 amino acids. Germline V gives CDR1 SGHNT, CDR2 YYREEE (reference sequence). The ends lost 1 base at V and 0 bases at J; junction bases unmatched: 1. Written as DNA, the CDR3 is TGTGCCAGCAGCTTGTCTAGCGGCTCCTACAATGAGCAGTTCTTC. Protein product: CASSLSSGSYNEQFF.